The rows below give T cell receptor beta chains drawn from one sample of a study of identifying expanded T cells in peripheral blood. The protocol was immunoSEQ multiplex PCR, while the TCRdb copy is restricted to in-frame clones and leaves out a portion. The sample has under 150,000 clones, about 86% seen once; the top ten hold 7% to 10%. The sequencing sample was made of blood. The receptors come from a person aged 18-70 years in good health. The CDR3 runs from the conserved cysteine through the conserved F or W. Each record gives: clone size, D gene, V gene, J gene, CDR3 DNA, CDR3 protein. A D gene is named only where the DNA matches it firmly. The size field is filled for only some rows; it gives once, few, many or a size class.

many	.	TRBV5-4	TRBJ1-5	TGTGCCAGCAGCTCTTCACGAGATAATCAGCCCCAGCATTTT	CASSSSRDNQPQHF
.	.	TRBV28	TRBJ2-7	TGTGCCAGCAGTCTAAAAGGGCTATCCTCTCGGGAGCAGTACTTC	CASSLKGLSSREQYF
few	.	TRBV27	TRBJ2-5	TGTGCCAGCAGTTTATGGTTTGGGCGTCAAGAGACCCAGTACTTC	CASSLWFGRQETQYF
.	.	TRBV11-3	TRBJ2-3	TGTGCCAGCAGCTCTCCGACGGGCAAGCATACGCAGTATTTT	CASSSPTGKHTQYF
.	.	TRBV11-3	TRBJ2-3	TGTGCCAGCAGCTTAGGCCGGGGCACAGATACGCAGTATTTT	CASSLGRGTDTQYF
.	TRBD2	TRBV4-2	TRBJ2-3	TGTGCCAGCAGCCAGGCGACTAGCGCGGATACGCAGTATTTT	CASSQATSADTQYF
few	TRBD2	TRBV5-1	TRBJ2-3	TGCGCCAGCAGCTTAACTAGCGAAAGACGAGATACGCAGTATTTT	CASSLTSERRDTQYF
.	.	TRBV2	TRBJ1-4	TGTGCCAGCAGTGAACAACGCCCTAATGAAAAACTGTTTTTT	CASSEQRPNEKLFF
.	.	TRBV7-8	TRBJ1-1	TGTGCCAGCAGCCCGAGGACGGGGAACACTGAAGCTTTCTTT	CASSPRTGNTEAFF
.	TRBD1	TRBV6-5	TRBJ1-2	TGTGCCAGCAGGCAAGACAGGGGCTATGGCTACACCTTC	CASRQDRGYGYTF
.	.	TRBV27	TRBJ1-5	TGTGCCAGCAGTCCGGGACATAGTCGGAATCAGCCCCAGCATTTT	CASSPGHSRNQPQHF
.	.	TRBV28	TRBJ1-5	TGTGCCAGCAGTTTCCCAGGGGAGAGGGATCAGCCCCAGCATTTT	CASSFPGERDQPQHF
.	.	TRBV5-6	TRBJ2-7	TGTGCCAGCAGCACAGACTACGAGCAGTACTTC	CASSTDYEQYF
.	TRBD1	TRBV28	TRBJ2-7	TGTGCCACCAGGACAGGGGGGACCTACGAGCAGTACTTC	CATRTGGTYEQYF
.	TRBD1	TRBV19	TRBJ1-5	TGTGCCAGTAGTAATTTAGGACAGGGGGCGCGGAGCGATCAGCCCCAGCATTTT	CASSNLGQGARSDQPQHF
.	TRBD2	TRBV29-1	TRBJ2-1	TGCAGCGTGGGGACTAGCGGGGGGGCCCGTGAGCAGTTCTTC	CSVGTSGGAREQFF
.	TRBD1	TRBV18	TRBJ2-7	TGTGCCAGCTCACCCGGGACAGGGAGCTCCTACGAGCAGTACTTC	CASSPGTGSSYEQYF
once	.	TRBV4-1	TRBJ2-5	TGCGCCAGCAGCCCTCCCTCAGAGGGCCAAGAGACCCAGTACTTC	CASSPPSEGQETQYF
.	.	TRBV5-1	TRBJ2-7	TGCGCCAGCAGCGGGGGTACAGATTTACCCTACGAGCAGTACTTC	CASSGGTDLPYEQYF
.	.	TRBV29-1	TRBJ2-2	TGCAGCGTTGAATTAGGACCCTTCAAGGGGGAGCTGTTTTTT	CSVELGPFKGELFF
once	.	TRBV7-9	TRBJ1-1	TGTGCCAGCAGCCGGAACAGGGAGGGCACTGAAGCTTTCTTT	CASSRNREGTEAFF
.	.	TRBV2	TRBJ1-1	TGTGCCAGCAGCTCCGAGGGGATCAACACTGAAGCTTTCTTT	CASSSEGINTEAFF
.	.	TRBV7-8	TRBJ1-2	TGTGCCAGCAGCTTAGATCCTCGTCTGGGGTATGGCTACACCTTC	CASSLDPRLGYGYTF
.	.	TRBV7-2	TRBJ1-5	TGTGCCAGCAGCTTCCTGGATCAGCCCCAGCATTTT	CASSFLDQPQHF
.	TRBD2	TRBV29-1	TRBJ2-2	TGCAGCGTTGAGTCCAGCGGGGGCACCGGGGAGCTGTTTTTT	CSVESSGGTGELFF
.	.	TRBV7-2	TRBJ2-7	TGTGCCAGCAGCTTAGGCAGGAGCTACGAGCAGTACTTC	CASSLGRSYEQYF
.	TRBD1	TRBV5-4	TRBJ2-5	TGTGCCAGCAGCTTGGAGACAGGGTACCAAGAGACCCAGTACTTC	CASSLETGYQETQYF
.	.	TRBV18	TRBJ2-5	TGTGCCAGCTCACCTGCCCTCATAATTAAAGAGACCCAGTACTTC	CASSPALIIKETQYF
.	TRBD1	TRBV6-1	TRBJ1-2	TGTGCCAGCAGTGCCCAGAGAACCGACAGGGACTATGGCTACACCTTC	CASSAQRTDRDYGYTF
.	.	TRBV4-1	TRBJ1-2	TGCGCCAGCAGCCAAGATCTGGGGGGCGTAAGGTATGGCTACACCTTC	CASSQDLGGVRYGYTF
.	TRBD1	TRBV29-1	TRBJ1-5	TGCAGCGTGGGGACAGGACTAAGCAATCAGCCCCAGCATTTT	CSVGTGLSNQPQHF
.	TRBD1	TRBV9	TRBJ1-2	TGTGCCAGCAGCGACCGACCCGGGACAGGGTACGACTACACCTTC	CASSDRPGTGYDYTF
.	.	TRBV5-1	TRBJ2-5	TGCGCCAGCAGCTTGGTTGCGGAGGAGACCCAGTACTTC	CASSLVAEETQYF
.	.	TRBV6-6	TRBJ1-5	TGTGCCAGCAGTGTCCAGGGCTATAGCAATCAGCCCCAGCATTTT	CASSVQGYSNQPQHF
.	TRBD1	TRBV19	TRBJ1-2	TGTGCCAGTAGTATTGACAGGGTCTTGGGCTATGGCTACACCTTC	CASSIDRVLGYGYTF
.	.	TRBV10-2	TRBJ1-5	TGCGCCAGCAGTGAGTCTGAAGTAGGGAATCAGCCCCAGCATTTT	CASSESEVGNQPQHF
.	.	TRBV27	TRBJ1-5	TGTGCCAGCAGTTTACGGTGGGGTTGGGATAGCAATCAGCCCCAGCATTTT	CASSLRWGWDSNQPQHF